This is a list of T cell receptor beta chains from one sample in a study of graft-versus-host responses after intestinal transplantation. Data came from immunoSEQ multiplex PCR; TCRdb stores just in-frame clones and leaves some out. The sample records about 25,000 clones, 93% being singletons. The input for sequencing was PBMCs, taken 18 days after transplant. The receptors were sampled from a human patient who received an intestinal transplant, so some T cells may come from the graft donor. Each CDR3 is given with its conserved first and last residue. D genes are given only for firm matches. Rows may omit the clone size; those that give it use once, few, many or a size class.

J gene	clone size	D gene	V gene	CDR3 DNA	CDR3 protein
TRBJ2-7	.	.	TRBV7-9	TGTGCCAGCAGCTCCGACTACTACGAGCAGTACTTC	CASSSDYYEQYF
TRBJ2-7	.	.	TRBV6-6	TGTGCCAGCAGTGGGGTGGGCGAGCAGTACTTC	CASSGVGEQYF
TRBJ2-3	.	TRBD2	TRBV2	TGTGCCAGCAGTGTAGGGTGGGAGGGTACGCAGTATTTT	CASSVGWEGTQYF
TRBJ1-4	.	.	TRBV4-1	TGCGCCAGCAGCCAAGAAGGACACTTTGAAAAACTGTTTTTT	CASSQEGHFEKLFF
TRBJ1-4	.	.	TRBV9	TGTGCCAGCAGCGGACTGCCGTCGGCGAATGAAAAACTGTTTTTT	CASSGLPSANEKLFF
TRBJ1-4	.	TRBD1	TRBV19	TGTGCCAGTAGTACCCTAAGACAGGGGGCGCATCTTATGGAAAAACTGTTTTTT	CASSTLRQGAHLMEKLFF
TRBJ2-3	.	.	TRBV7-8	TGTGCCAGCAGCGTCCCTGGGCTGATCCCACACACAGATACGCAGTATTTT	CASSVPGLIPHTDTQYF
TRBJ2-7	.	.	TRBV7-9	TGTGCCAGCAGCGAAGCAGGGTCCGAGCAGTACTTC	CASSEAGSEQYF
TRBJ2-3	.	TRBD2	TRBV2	TGTGCCAGCAGTGAGCCGATTAGCGGGGGGTGGGATACGCAGTATTTT	CASSEPISGGWDTQYF
TRBJ2-1	.	.	TRBV7-2	TGTGCCAGCAGCTTAGGGGTGGGGGCCACCTACAATGAGCAGTTCTTC	CASSLGVGATYNEQFF
TRBJ1-1	.	.	TRBV7-9	TGTGCCAGCAGCCCACCGGTGAACACTGAAGCTTTCTTT	CASSPPVNTEAFF
TRBJ2-3	.	.	TRBV29-1	TGCAGCGTTGACGCAGATACGCAGTATTTT	CSVDADTQYF
TRBJ2-1	.	.	TRBV10-1	TGCGCCAGCAGTGTTGATTCCTACAATGAGCAGTTCTTC	CASSVDSYNEQFF
TRBJ1-6	once	.	TRBV4-1	TGCGCCAGCAGCCAAGGAGCCTGGGCTAATTCACCCCTCCACTTT	CASSQGAWANSPLHF
TRBJ1-6	.	.	TRBV5-4	TGTGCCAGCAGCTCAAAGCAGGATAATTCACCCCTCCACTTT	CASSSKQDNSPLHF
TRBJ2-3	.	.	TRBV11-2	TGTGCCAGCAGCTTAGCTCATCGCAGCACAGATACGCAGTATTTT	CASSLAHRSTDTQYF
TRBJ2-7	.	TRBD2	TRBV7-9	TGTGCCAGCAGCTCGGGACTAGCGGGGGTACCCTACGAGCAGTACTTC	CASSSGLAGVPYEQYF